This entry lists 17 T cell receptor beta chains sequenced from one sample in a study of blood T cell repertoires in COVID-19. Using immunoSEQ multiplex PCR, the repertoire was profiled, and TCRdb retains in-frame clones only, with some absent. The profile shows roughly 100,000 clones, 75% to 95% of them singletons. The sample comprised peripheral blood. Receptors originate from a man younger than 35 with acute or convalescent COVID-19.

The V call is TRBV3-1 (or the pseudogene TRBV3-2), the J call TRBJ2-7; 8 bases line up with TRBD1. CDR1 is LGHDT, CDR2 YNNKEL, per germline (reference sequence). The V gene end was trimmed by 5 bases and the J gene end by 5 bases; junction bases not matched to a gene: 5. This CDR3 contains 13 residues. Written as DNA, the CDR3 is TGTGCCAGCAGCACCCAGGGGGCGAACGAGCAGTACTTC. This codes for CASSTQGANEQYF.

The CDR3 nucleotides are TGCGCCAGCACCCCATTGGGACAGGGGACTTTCGAGCAGTACTTC. This sequence encodes CASTPLGQGTFEQYF. This chain joins TRBV5-1 and TRBJ2-7; 10 bases are shared with TRBD1. Germline V gene lookup returns CDR1 SGHRS and CDR2 YFSETQ. CDR3 length: 15 amino acids. V was clipped by 6 bases and J by 6 bases; unmatched bases: 12. The whole variable domain, filled in from reference TRBV5-1 and TRBJ2-7, reads KAGVTQTPRYLIKTRGQQVTLSCSPISGHRSVSWYQQTPGQGLQFLFEYFSETQRNKGNFPGRFSGRQFSNSRSEMNVSTLELGDSALYLCASTPLGQGTFEQYFGPGTRLTVT.

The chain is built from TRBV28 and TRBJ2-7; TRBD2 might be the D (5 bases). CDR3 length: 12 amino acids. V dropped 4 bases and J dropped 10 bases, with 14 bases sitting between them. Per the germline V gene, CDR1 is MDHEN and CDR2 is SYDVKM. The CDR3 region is CASSWELDSQYF. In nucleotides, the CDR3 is TGTGCCAGCAGTTGGGAGCTGGATTCCCAGTACTTC.

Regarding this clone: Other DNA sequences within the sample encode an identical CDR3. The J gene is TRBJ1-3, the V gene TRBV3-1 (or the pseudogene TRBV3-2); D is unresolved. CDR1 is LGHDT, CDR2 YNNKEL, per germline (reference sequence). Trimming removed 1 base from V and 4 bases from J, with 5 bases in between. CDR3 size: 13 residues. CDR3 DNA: TGTGCCAGCAGCCAAGGGCCCGGAAACACCATATATTTT. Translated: CASSQGPGNTIYF.

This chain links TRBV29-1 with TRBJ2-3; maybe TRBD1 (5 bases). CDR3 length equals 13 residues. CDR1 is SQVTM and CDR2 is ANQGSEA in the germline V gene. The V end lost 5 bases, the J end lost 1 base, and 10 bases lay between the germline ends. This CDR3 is CSVMTARTDTQYF. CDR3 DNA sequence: TGCAGCGTTATGACAGCCCGCACAGATACGCAGTATTTT.

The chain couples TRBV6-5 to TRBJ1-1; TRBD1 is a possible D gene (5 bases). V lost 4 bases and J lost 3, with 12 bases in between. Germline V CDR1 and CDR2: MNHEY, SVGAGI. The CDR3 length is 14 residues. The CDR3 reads CASSFQGGDTEAFF. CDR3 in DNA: TGTGCCAGCAGTTTCCAGGGTGGCGACACTGAAGCTTTCTTT.

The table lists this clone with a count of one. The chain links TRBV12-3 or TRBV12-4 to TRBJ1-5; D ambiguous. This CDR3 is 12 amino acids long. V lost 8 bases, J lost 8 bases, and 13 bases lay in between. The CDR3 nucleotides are TGTGCCAGCGGCGGCCGAGCGGAGCCCCAGCATTTT. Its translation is CASGGRAEPQHF.

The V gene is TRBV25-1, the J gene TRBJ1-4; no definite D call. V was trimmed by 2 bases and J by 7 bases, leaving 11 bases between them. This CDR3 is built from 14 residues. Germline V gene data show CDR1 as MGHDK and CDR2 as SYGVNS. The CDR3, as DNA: TGTGCCAGCAGTGAAAGGCCTCCGGGTGAAAAACTGTTTTTT. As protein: CASSERPPGEKLFF. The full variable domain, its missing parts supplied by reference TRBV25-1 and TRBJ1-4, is EADIYQTPRYLVIGTGKKITLECSQTMGHDKMYWYQQDPGMELHLIHYSYGVNSTEKGDLSSESTVSRIRTEHFPLTLESARPSHTSQYLCASSERPPGEKLFFGSGTQLSVL.

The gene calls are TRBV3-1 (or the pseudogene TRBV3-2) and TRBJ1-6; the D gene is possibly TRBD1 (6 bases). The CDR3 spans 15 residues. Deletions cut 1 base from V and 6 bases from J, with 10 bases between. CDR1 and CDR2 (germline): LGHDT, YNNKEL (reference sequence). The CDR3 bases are TGTGCCAGCAGCCAAGGATCACAGGGTAATTCACCCCTCCACTTT. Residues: CASSQGSQGNSPLHF.

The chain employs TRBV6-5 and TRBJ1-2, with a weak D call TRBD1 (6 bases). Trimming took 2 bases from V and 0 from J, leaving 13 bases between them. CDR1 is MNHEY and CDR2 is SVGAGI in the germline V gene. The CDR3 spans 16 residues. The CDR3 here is CASSYQRRQANYGYTF. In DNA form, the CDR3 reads TGTGCCAGCAGTTACCAAAGAAGACAGGCTAACTATGGCTACACCTTC.

The CDR3 nucleotides read TGTGCCAGCAGCCCTGAGTCAGGGGCTGGAACAGATACGCAGTATTTT. Translating it yields CASSPESGAGTDTQYF. This chain uses TRBV3-1 (or the pseudogene TRBV3-2) with TRBJ2-3; a weak D match, TRBD1 (6 bases). The germline V and J ends were trimmed by 4 bases and 3 bases, with 17 bases remaining between them. Germline CDR1 LGHDT, CDR2 YNNKEL (reference sequence). The CDR3 is made up of 16 amino acids.

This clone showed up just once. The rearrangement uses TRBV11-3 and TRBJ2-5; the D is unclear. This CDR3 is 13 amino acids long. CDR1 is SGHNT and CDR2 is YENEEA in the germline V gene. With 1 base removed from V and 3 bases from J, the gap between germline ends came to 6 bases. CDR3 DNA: TGTGCCAGCAGCTTAGCATCAGAAGAGACCCAGTACTTC. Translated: CASSLASEETQYF.

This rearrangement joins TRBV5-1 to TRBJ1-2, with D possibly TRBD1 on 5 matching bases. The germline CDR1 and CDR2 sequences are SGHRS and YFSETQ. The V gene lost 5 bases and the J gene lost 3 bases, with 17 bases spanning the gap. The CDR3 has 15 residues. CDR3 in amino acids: CASRRDGGRDYGYTF. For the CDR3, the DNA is TGCGCCAGCAGGAGGGACGGGGGTAGGGACTATGGCTACACCTTC.

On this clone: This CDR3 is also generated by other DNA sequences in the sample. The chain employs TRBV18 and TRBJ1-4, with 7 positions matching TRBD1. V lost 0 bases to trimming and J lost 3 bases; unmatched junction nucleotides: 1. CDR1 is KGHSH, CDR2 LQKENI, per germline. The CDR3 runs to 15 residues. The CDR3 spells CASSPPGGPNEKLFF. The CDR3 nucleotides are TGTGCCAGCTCACCACCAGGGGGCCCTAATGAAAAACTGTTTTTT.

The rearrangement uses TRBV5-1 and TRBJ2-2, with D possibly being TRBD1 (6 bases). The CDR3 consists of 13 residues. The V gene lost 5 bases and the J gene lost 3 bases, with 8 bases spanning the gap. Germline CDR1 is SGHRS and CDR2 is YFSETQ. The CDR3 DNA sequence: TGCGCCAGCAGTTACAGGGACACCGGGGAGCTGTTTTTT. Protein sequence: CASSYRDTGELFF. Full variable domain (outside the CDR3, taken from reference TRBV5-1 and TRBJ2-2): KAGVTQTPRYLIKTRGQQVTLSCSPISGHRSVSWYQQTPGQGLQFLFEYFSETQRNKGNFPGRFSGRQFSNSRSEMNVSTLELGDSALYLCASSYRDTGELFFGEGSRLTVL.

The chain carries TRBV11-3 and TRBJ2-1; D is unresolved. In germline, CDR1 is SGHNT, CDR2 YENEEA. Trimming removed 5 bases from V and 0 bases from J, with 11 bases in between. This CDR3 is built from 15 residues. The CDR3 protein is CASSPFMSSYNEQFF. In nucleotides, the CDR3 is TGTGCCAGCAGCCCCTTCATGAGCTCCTACAATGAGCAGTTCTTC.

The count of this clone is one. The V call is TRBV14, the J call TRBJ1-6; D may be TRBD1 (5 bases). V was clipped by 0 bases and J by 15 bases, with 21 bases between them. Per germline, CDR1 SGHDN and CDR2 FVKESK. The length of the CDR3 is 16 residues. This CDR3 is CASSQEPGRASLDLHF. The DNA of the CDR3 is TGTGCCAGCAGCCAAGAGCCCGGCAGGGCGAGCTTAGACCTCCACTTT.